This entry features one T cell receptor beta chain sequence. Its antigen is not identified. PCR amplification relied on 60 Vbeta primers (plus 13 Jbeta primers). The assay was immunoSEQ multiplex PCR, and TCRdb's table has in-frame clones only and misses some. The sample shows 110,000 or so clones, roughly 87% of them seen only once. This CDR3 contains 12 residues. The germline V gene encodes CDR1 MNHNY and CDR2 SVGAGI (reference sequence). V trimming: 11 bases; J trimming: 6 bases; junction bases outside the gene matches: 5. This sample was included in a study of cytomegalovirus exposure and HLA in healthy donors. General observations from the study: Reported performance of the classifier showed diagnosis of cytomegalovirus status with high specificity and sensitivity.

The chain carries TRBV6-6 and TRBJ1-1; 11 bases match TRBD1. What was sequenced was PBMCs. The receptor was isolated from a woman under 30 in good health and CMV-seronegative. The CDR3 sequence is CAGGQGASEAFF. The CDR3 region has the DNA TGTGCCGGTGGACAGGGGGCCTCTGAAGCTTTCTTT.